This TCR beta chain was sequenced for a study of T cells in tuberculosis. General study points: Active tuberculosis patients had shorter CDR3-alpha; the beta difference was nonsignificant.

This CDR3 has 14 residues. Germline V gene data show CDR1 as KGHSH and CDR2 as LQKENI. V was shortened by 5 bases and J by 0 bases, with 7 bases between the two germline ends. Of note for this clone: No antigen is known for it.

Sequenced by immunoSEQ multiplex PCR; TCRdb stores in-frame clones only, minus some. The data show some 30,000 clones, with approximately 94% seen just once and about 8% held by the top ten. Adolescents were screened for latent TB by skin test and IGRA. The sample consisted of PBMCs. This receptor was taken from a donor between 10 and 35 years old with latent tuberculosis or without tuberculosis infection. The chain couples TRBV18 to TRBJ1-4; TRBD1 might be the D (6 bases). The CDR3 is CASSAGATNEKLFF. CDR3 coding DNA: TGTGCCAGCTCAGCAGGGGCAACTAATGAAAAACTGTTTTTT.